This T cell receptor beta chain was obtained from a study of cytomegalovirus exposure and HLA in healthy donors. Concerning this clone: This likely traces to a read error, being one base from a far larger clone.

This PCR relied on a set of 60 Vbeta primers and 13 Jbeta primers. Assay: immunoSEQ multiplex PCR; the TCRdb copy retains only in-frame clones and omits some. The sample holds 150,000 to 200,000 clones, more than 60% seen once. CDR1 is LGHNA and CDR2 is YSLEER in the germline V gene. CDR3 length equals 13 residues. The V end lost 5 bases, the J end lost 0 bases, and 7 bases lay between the germline ends. This sequence joins TRBV4-3 and TRBJ2-5; D is possibly TRBD2 (5 bases). This TCR was recovered from a human donor in good health. Sequenced material: PBMCs. The CDR3 sequence is CASSTGNQETQYF. CDR3 DNA: TGCGCCAGCAGCACCGGGAACCAAGAGACCCAGTACTTC.